This T cell receptor beta chain was sequenced during a study of T-cell reconstitution after alpha-beta-depleted transplantation in children. Researchers prepared the TCRbeta library using unique molecular identifiers, the study reports. A single record per CDR3 protein comes from TCRdb applying MiXCR to the PCR reads. The sample yields about 240,000 distinct CDR3 sequences, 12% seen once. This clonotype was picked up a small number of times. The CDR3 loop spans 12 amino acids. V was cut by 6 bases and J by 7 bases, with 10 bases left in between. The specimen was PBMCs from the stem cell graft donor, collected from the stem cell graft. The TCR was taken from a human donor who donated a stem cell graft to a child with acute lymphoblastic leukemia. The rearrangement uses TRBV12-3 or TRBV12-4 and TRBJ2-1; no firm D call. CDR3 bases: TGTGCCAGCAGCCCTACCACTAATGAGCAGTTCTTC. This encodes CASSPTTNEQFF.